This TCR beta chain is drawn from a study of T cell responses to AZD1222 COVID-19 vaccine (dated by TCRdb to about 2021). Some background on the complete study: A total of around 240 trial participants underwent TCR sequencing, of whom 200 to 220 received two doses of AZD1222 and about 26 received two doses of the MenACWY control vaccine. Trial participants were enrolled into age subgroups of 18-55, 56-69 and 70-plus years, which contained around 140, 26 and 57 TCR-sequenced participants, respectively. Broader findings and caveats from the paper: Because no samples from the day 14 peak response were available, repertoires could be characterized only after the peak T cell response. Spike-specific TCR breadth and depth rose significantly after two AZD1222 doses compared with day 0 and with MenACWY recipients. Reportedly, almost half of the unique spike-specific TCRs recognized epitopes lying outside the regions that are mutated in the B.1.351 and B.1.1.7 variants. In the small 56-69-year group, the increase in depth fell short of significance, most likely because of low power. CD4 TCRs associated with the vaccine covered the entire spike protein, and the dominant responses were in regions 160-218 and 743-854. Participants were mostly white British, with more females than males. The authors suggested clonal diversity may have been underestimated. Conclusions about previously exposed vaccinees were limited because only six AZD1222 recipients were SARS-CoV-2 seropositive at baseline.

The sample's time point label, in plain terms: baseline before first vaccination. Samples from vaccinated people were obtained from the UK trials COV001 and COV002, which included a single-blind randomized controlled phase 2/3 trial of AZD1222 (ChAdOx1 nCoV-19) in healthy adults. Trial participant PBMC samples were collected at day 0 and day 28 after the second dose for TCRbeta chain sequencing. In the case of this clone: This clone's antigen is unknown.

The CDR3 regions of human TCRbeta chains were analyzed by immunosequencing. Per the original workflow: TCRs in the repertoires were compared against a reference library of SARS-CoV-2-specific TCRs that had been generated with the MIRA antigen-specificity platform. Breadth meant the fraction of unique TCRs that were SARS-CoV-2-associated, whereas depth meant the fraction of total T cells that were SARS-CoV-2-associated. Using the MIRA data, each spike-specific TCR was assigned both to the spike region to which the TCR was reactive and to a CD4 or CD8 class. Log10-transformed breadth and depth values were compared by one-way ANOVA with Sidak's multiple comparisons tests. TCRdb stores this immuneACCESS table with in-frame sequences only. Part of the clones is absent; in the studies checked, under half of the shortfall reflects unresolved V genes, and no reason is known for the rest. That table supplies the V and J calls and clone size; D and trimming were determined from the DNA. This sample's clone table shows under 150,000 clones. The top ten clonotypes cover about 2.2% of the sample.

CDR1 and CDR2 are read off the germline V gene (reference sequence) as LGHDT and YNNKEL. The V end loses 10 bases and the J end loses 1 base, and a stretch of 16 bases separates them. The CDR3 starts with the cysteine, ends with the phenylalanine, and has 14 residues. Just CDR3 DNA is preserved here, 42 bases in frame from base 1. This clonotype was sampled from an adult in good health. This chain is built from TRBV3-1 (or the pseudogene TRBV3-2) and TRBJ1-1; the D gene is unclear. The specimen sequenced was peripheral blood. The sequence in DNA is TGTGCCACCACCCGTGGGGATAGGAACACTGAAGCTTTCTTT. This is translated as CATTRGDRNTEAFF.